Each of the 8 T cell receptor beta chains below was sequenced from the same sample in a study of radiotherapy plus CTLA-4 blockade in lung cancer. TCRdb's table, derived via immunoSEQ multiplex PCR, lists solely in-frame clones and lacks some. The table has about 38,000 clones, roughly 77% seen once; the top ten hold 8.9%. This sample comprised peripheral blood, obtained from a patient treated with radiotherapy plus ipilimumab. The receptors here all came from a human donor with non-small cell lung cancer who had stable disease on radiotherapy plus ipilimumab.

This clone appeared a single time. The chain carries TRBV19 and TRBJ1-3, with 7 bases aligning to TRBD1. In germline, CDR1 is LNHDA, CDR2 SQIVND (reference sequence). Trimming removed 7 bases from V and 3 bases from J; junction bases left unmatched: 6. This CDR3 is 14 amino acids long. CDR3 nucleotide sequence: TGTGCCAGTAATTTCCGGGACAGTGGAAACACCATATATTTT. This gives the protein CASNFRDSGNTIYF.

J is TRBJ2-3 and V is TRBV10-1; D gene uncertain. The CDR3 is 15 residues long. V dropped 0 bases and J dropped 2 bases, with 9 bases sitting between them. The germline gives CDR1 WNHNN, CDR2 SYGVQD (reference sequence). The CDR3, as DNA: TGCGCCAGCAGTGAGTCTAGGTCTGCCACAGATACGCAGTATTTT. Residues: CASSESRSATDTQYF.

This clone was detected only a few times. V is TRBV11-2 and J is TRBJ2-7; no definite D call. The ends were cut back, 7 bases at V and 2 bases at J, with 12 bases in the middle. This CDR3 is built from 13 residues. Germline CDR1 reads SGHAT; CDR2 reads FQNNGV. CDR3 region: CASTLTNTYEQYV. The DNA of the CDR3 is TGTGCCAGCACTCTGACAAACACCTACGAGCAGTACGTC.

This clone was recorded a few times. The V call is TRBV9, the J call TRBJ2-1; possibly TRBD2 for D (6 bases). V lost 4 bases, J lost 8 bases, and 13 bases lay in between. CDR1 and CDR2 (germline): SGDLS, YYNGEE. The CDR3 extends over 13 amino acids. The CDR3, as DNA: TGTGCCAGCAGCCCGACTAGGGGCCATGAGCAGTTCTTC. It yields the protein CASSPTRGHEQFF. The whole variable domain, filled in from reference TRBV9 and TRBJ2-1, reads DSGVTQTPKHLITATGQRVTLRCSPRSGDLSVYWYQQSLDQGLQFLIQYYNGEERAKGNILERFSAQQFPDLHSELNLSSLELGDSALYFCASSPTRGHEQFFGPGTRLTVL.

The chain links TRBV12-5 to TRBJ2-1, with TRBD1 as a possible D gene (6 bases). The germline V gene has CDR1 LGHNT and CDR2 FRNRAP. With 7 bases removed from V and 7 bases from J, the gap between germline ends came to 14 bases. There are 13 residues in the CDR3. Written as DNA, the CDR3 is TGTGCTAGTGAAACAGGGAGTAAAAATGAGCAGTTCTTC. Residues: CASETGSKNEQFF.

J is TRBJ1-5 and V is TRBV18; TRBD1 matches 8 bases. This CDR3 is 13 amino acids long. Germline V lookup: CDR1 KGHSH, CDR2 LQKENI. V gave up 9 bases and J gave up 5 bases; unmatched junction bases: 6. The CDR3 DNA sequence: TGTGCCAGTAAGGACAGGGTTGATCAGCCCCAGCATTTT. Its protein product is CASKDRVDQPQHF.

On this clone: Other DNA variants within this sample encode the same CDR3. The chain links TRBV18 to TRBJ1-1; D may be TRBD1 (6 bases). This CDR3 region has 13 residues. Germline V gene data show CDR1 as KGHSH and CDR2 as LQKENI. V was shortened by 2 bases and J by 3 bases, with 7 bases between the two germline ends. The CDR3 bases are TGTGCCAGCTCACCAAGGACAGACACTGAAGCTTTCTTT. It translates to CASSPRTDTEAFF.

This chain uses TRBV5-6 with TRBJ2-1, with 7 bases fitting TRBD2. There are 15 residues in the CDR3. Germline V gene lookup returns CDR1 SGHDT and CDR2 YYEEEE. J was trimmed by 8 bases and V by 4 bases; bases with no gene match: 12. The CDR3 region is CASSPEWGGIDEQFF. In nucleotides, the CDR3 is TGTGCCAGCAGCCCTGAGTGGGGGGGAATTGATGAGCAGTTCTTC.